What follows are 32 T cell receptor beta chains derived from one specimen sequenced in a study of shared clonotypes between healthy human individuals. Sequencing was performed with immunoSEQ multiplex PCR; in TCRdb, only in-frame clones are kept and a portion is missing. The data contain roughly 2.6 million clones, over 85% of them singletons. The sample comprised naive CD4+ T cells sorted from blood. As for subset: CD45RA+ positively selected. The receptors originated from a man between 18 and 35 years old in good health.

V is TRBV19 and J is TRBJ1-2, with no clear D. Trimming took off 3 bases at V and 2 bases at J, with 7 bases between the two ends. CDR1 is LNHDA and CDR2 is SQIVND in the germline V gene (reference sequence). The CDR3 contains 13 residues. In DNA, the CDR3 is TGTGCCAGTAGTATCGTCACAAACTATGGCTACACCTTC. Amino acid sequence: CASSIVTNYGYTF.

The chain joins TRBV30 to TRBJ1-3; D not resolved. The CDR3 loop spans 13 amino acids. The ends were cut back, 1 base at V and 0 bases at J, with 4 bases in the middle. Germline CDR1 is GTSNPN and CDR2 is SVGIG (reference sequence). CDR3: CAWSELSGNTIYF. The DNA of the CDR3 is TGTGCCTGGAGTGAACTCTCTGGAAACACCATATATTTT.

The genes are TRBV10-3 and TRBJ2-7; 7 nucleotides match TRBD1. This CDR3 is built from 14 residues. CDR1 is ENHRY and CDR2 is SYGVKD in the germline V gene. V shed 5 bases, J shed 6 bases, and the junction held 10 bases outside the gene matches. CDR3 coding DNA: TGTGCCATCAGTCGACAGGGACGGGGTGGCGAGCAGTACTTC. This translates into CAISRQGRGGEQYF.

The DNA for the CDR3 is TGTGCCAGCAGCTTAGAGGGGGGCGGCTACACCTTC. Amino acid sequence: CASSLEGGGYTF. The chain links TRBV11-2 to TRBJ1-2, with TRBD1 as a possible D gene (6 bases). The ends were cut back, 0 bases at V and 8 bases at J, with 7 bases in the middle. The CDR3 loop spans 12 amino acids. The germline CDR1 and CDR2 sequences are SGHAT and FQNNGV.

This chain joins TRBV6-6 and TRBJ2-3; 7 bases fit TRBD2. J gave up 0 bases and V 0 bases, and 3 bases lay outside the gene matches. Germline CDR1 reads MNHNY; CDR2 reads SVGAGI (reference sequence). This CDR3 region has 16 residues. This chain's CDR3 is CASSYSGRESTDTQYF. In DNA form, the CDR3 reads TGTGCCAGCAGTTACTCAGGGCGGGAGAGCACAGATACGCAGTATTTT.

CDR3 protein: CASSSLTSGTETQYF. CDR3 nucleotide sequence: TGCGCCAGCAGCTCGTTGACTAGCGGGACAGAGACCCAGTACTTC. This chain uses TRBV5-1 with TRBJ2-5; 11 bases map to TRBD2. The CDR3 loop spans 15 amino acids. The ends lost 3 bases at V and 4 bases at J; junction bases unmatched: 5. Germline V gene lookup returns CDR1 SGHRS and CDR2 YFSETQ.

The rearrangement links TRBV7-9 to TRBJ1-6; no clear D. The CDR3 spans 16 residues. V was clipped by 1 base and J by 5 bases, with 12 bases between them. Looked up from germline, CDR1 is SEHNR and CDR2 is FQNEAQ (reference sequence). This chain's CDR3 is CASSLVLLENNSPLHF. In DNA, the CDR3 is TGTGCCAGCAGCTTAGTTCTACTGGAAAATAATTCACCCCTCCACTTT.

The chain uses TRBV7-9 and TRBJ1-1; the match to TRBD1 covers 7 bases. V shed 1 base, J shed 2 bases, and the junction held 10 bases outside the gene matches. This CDR3 has 17 amino acids. CDR1 is SEHNR, CDR2 FQNEAQ, per germline (reference sequence). Here the CDR3 reads CASSLGSTGTFNTEAFF. CDR3 coding DNA: TGTGCCAGCAGCTTAGGGTCGACAGGGACCTTTAACACTGAAGCTTTCTTT.

This chain uses TRBV5-1 with TRBJ2-2; no clear D. From germline, CDR1 is SGHRS and CDR2 YFSETQ. V lost 6 bases and J 4 bases, leaving 10 bases between the germline ends. The CDR3 length is 13 residues. CDR3 coding DNA: TGCGCCAGCATGGCAGGCTCCACCGGGGAGCTGTTTTTT. Translated, it gives CASMAGSTGELFF. Together with reference TRBV5-1 and TRBJ2-2, the CDR3 gives the full variable domain: KAGVTQTPRYLIKTRGQQVTLSCSPISGHRSVSWYQQTPGQGLQFLFEYFSETQRNKGNFPGRFSGRQFSNSRSEMNVSTLELGDSALYLCASMAGSTGELFFGEGSRLTVL.

Points on this clone: This same CDR3 is encoded by further DNA sequences in the sample. This chain links TRBV5-1 with TRBJ2-3; TRBD2 might be the D (6 bases). CDR1 and CDR2 (germline): SGHRS, YFSETQ. V was clipped by 4 bases and J by 0 bases, with 6 bases between them. CDR3 length: 13 amino acids. CDR3 in amino acids: CASSRGSTDTQYF. In DNA form, the CDR3 reads TGCGCCAGCAGCCGGGGGAGCACAGATACGCAGTATTTT.

The chain has TRBV10-3 and TRBJ2-4; tentative D call: TRBD2 (6 bases). Germline V gives CDR1 ENHRY, CDR2 SYGVKD. V lost 10 bases, J lost 6 bases, and 13 bases lay in between. The CDR3 extends over 12 amino acids. The CDR3 region has the DNA TGTGCCACGGAGGGTGGTGGAAACATTCAGTACTTC. Translation gives CATEGGGNIQYF.

V usage is TRBV5-4 and J usage is TRBJ1-2; 7 bases align to TRBD1. J lost 6 bases, V lost 0 bases, and 5 bases had no gene match. The CDR3 loop spans 14 amino acids. Per the germline V gene, CDR1 is SGHNT and CDR2 is YYREEE (reference sequence). In DNA, the CDR3 is TGTGCCAGCAGCTTGGGACAGGGAAACGATGGCTACACCTTC. Its protein is CASSLGQGNDGYTF.

This chain links TRBV23-1 with TRBJ1-1; 12 positions match TRBD1. Being an ORF, TRBV23-1 has a function that is uncertain. The CDR3 is made up of 22 amino acids. After removal of 0 bases from V and 0 bases from J, the junction contained 17 bases not matched to a gene. The CDR3 bases are TGCGCCAGCAGTCAATCGTATATAGGGGACAGGGGGCGAGTTGAGATGAACACTGAAGCTTTCTTT. The encoded protein is CASSQSYIGDRGRVEMNTEAFF.

The genes are TRBV5-6 and TRBJ2-1, with a weak D call TRBD1 (5 bases). The length of the CDR3 is 15 residues. Between the trimmed V and J ends, which lost 1 base and 0 bases, there was a span of 8 bases. In germline, CDR1 is SGHDT, CDR2 YYEEEE. In DNA, the CDR3 is TGTGCCAGCAGCTTGCGACAGATCTCCTACAATGAGCAGTTCTTC. Protein: CASSLRQISYNEQFF.

This chain connects TRBV6-1 to TRBJ1-6; TRBD1 is a possible D gene (5 bases). This CDR3 comprises 14 residues. Germline-derived CDR1 and CDR2 are MNHNS and SASEGT. With 4 bases removed from V and 6 bases from J, the gap between germline ends came to 10 bases. This CDR3 reads CASSAGTFNSPLHF. As DNA, the CDR3 is TGTGCCAGCAGTGCCGGGACTTTTAATTCACCCCTCCACTTT.

The chain recombines TRBV7-9 with TRBJ2-1; D is possibly TRBD1 (5 bases). The germline V and J ends were trimmed by 3 bases and 6 bases, with 24 bases remaining between them. Per the germline V gene, CDR1 is SEHNR and CDR2 is FQNEAQ (reference sequence). This CDR3 comprises 18 residues. The CDR3 DNA reads as TGTGCCAGCAGCTTCGAGGCAGGGCCTCCCTCACGTCTCAATGAGCAGTTCTTC. The encoded protein is CASSFEAGPPSRLNEQFF.

This rearrangement joins TRBV9 to TRBJ1-1; the D is unclear. Per germline, CDR1 SGDLS and CDR2 YYNGEE. V was trimmed by 0 bases and J by 2 bases, leaving 14 bases between them. The CDR3 consists of 16 residues. The CDR3 sequence is CASSVALRNTNTEAFF. The CDR3 DNA reads TGTGCCAGCAGCGTAGCTCTGAGGAACACAAACACTGAAGCTTTCTTT.

This rearrangement joins TRBV7-6 to TRBJ2-2; 9 bases align to TRBD2. The V and J ends lost 1 base and 7 bases, in that order; junction bases with no gene match: 7. Germline V lookup: CDR1 SGHVS, CDR2 FNYEAQ. This CDR3 spans 16 amino acids. In DNA, the CDR3 is TGTGCCAGCAGCTTAGGTAGCGGGAGAGTAGTCGGGGAGCTGTTTTTT. Protein product: CASSLGSGRVVGELFF.

This chain connects TRBV10-3 to TRBJ1-1; TRBD1 is a possible D gene (6 bases). Looked up from germline, CDR1 is ENHRY and CDR2 is SYGVKD. Trimming stripped 4 bases from V and 2 bases from J, with 17 bases between. This CDR3 has 16 amino acids. The CDR3 spells CAISGGRDIGNTEAFF. Here the CDR3 DNA reads TGTGCCATCAGTGGGGGCCGGGACATCGGAAACACTGAAGCTTTCTTT.

J is TRBJ1-4 and V is TRBV6-5, with D possibly being TRBD1 (6 bases). In germline, CDR1 is MNHEY, CDR2 SVGAGI. V lost 0 bases and J 8 bases, leaving 16 bases between the germline ends. There are 16 residues in the CDR3. CDR3 coding DNA: TGTGCCAGCAGTTACTCTGTTCTGGGGGGCAGAGAAAAACTGTTTTTT. Residues: CASSYSVLGGREKLFF.

The chain employs TRBV6-1 and TRBJ2-7; either TRBD1 or TRBD2 may fit D (5 bases each). This CDR3 spans 15 amino acids. Germline V gene data show CDR1 as MNHNS and CDR2 as SASEGT. V lost 2 bases, J lost 2 bases, and 13 bases lay in between. CDR3: CASSERDQGAYEQYF. The CDR3, as DNA: TGTGCCAGCAGTGAACGTGATCAGGGAGCCTACGAGCAGTACTTC.

The genes are TRBV18 and TRBJ1-5; no clear D. Germline V gene data show CDR1 as KGHSH and CDR2 as LQKENI. This CDR3 contains 13 residues. V was shortened by 3 bases and J by 5 bases, with 8 bases between the two germline ends. CDR3 bases: TGTGCCAGCTCACCTCAGGATTATCAGCCCCAGCATTTT. Protein product: CASSPQDYQPQHF.

Written as DNA, the CDR3 is TGTGCCAGCTCACCTACCCAGGACGGCGGAGCTTTCTTT. Amino acids: CASSPTQDGGAFF. The rearrangement uses TRBV18 and TRBJ1-1; D not certain. Germline-derived CDR1 and CDR2 are KGHSH and LQKENI. This CDR3 contains 13 residues. Trimming pared 3 bases from V and 10 bases from J, leaving 15 bases between. The full variable domain, rest sourced from reference TRBV18 and TRBJ1-1, is NAGVMQNPRHLVRRRGQEARLRCSPMKGHSHVYWYRQLPEEGLKFMVYLQKENIIDESGMPKERFSAEFPKEGPSILRIQQVVRGDSAAYFCASSPTQDGGAFFGQGTRLTVV.

The chain uses TRBV7-8 and TRBJ1-3; D is possibly TRBD1 (5 bases). The CDR3 covers 16 residues. Germline-derived CDR1 and CDR2 are SGHVS and FQNEAQ. V gave up 7 bases and J gave up 4 bases, with 20 bases separating them. The CDR3 loop is CASTPGGGALGNTIYF. DNA for the CDR3: TGTGCCAGCACCCCGGGGGGAGGGGCGCTCGGAAACACCATATATTTT.

The chain is built from TRBV12-5 and TRBJ2-3; D uncertain. V was shortened by 0 bases and J by 8 bases, with 9 bases between the two germline ends. CDR1 is LGHNT and CDR2 is FRNRAP in the germline V gene. The CDR3 contains 13 residues. CDR3 in DNA: TGTGCTAGTGGTTTGGTTCTTAGGCCTACGCAGTATTTT. Translating it yields CASGLVLRPTQYF.

In this sample, this clone turned up once. The chain has TRBV1 and TRBJ2-2; the table calls TRBD2, which could not be checked here. TRBV1 is annotated as a pseudogene. The CDR3 has 13 amino acids. The CDR3 nucleotides are TGCACCAGCAGCCTCCCTTGTACCGGGGAGCTGTTTTTT. Protein: CTSSLPCTGELFF.

Note on this clone: Other nucleotide sequences in the sample specify the same CDR3. This rearrangement joins TRBV2 to TRBJ1-1, with unresolved D. Trimming removed 4 bases from V and 1 base from J, with 7 bases in between. This CDR3 region has 13 residues. Germline-derived CDR1 and CDR2 are SNHLY and FYNNEI. The CDR3 region is CASSARGNTEAFF. The CDR3 DNA is TGTGCCAGCAGTGCTCGGGGGAACACTGAAGCTTTCTTT.

The rearrangement links TRBV4-1 to TRBJ2-7; D could derive from TRBD1 or TRBD2 (5 bases each). V dropped 4 bases and J dropped 2 bases, with 21 bases sitting between them. Germline CDR1 is MGHRA and CDR2 is YSYEKL. The CDR3 runs 17 residues. CDR3 coding DNA: TGCGCCAGCAGCCCCCCCCGCCGGGACGGCGAAACCTACGAGCAGTACTTC. Encoded protein: CASSPPRRDGETYEQYF.

The gene calls are TRBV5-1 and TRBJ2-2; 10 nucleotides agree with TRBD1. The V gene's germline CDR1 is SGHRS and CDR2 YFSETQ. V trimming: 2 bases; J trimming: 7 bases; junction bases outside the gene matches: 11. This CDR3 has 17 amino acids. The CDR3 reads CASSFLSGTGEIGELFF. The CDR3 region has the DNA TGCGCCAGCAGCTTCCTATCCGGGACAGGGGAAATCGGGGAGCTGTTTTTT.

The chain's CDR3 is CASSQESGGNEKLFF. The DNA of the CDR3 is TGTGCCAGCAGCCAAGAGTCAGGGGGAAATGAAAAACTGTTTTTT. The chain is built from TRBV4-2 and TRBJ1-4; 7 bases match TRBD1. Germline V gives CDR1 LGHNA, CDR2 YNFKEQ. After removal of 0 bases from V and 5 bases from J, the junction contained 3 bases not matched to a gene. The CDR3 spans 15 residues.

This clone has a handful of counts. The chain is built from TRBV7-5 and TRBJ1-1. TRBV7-5 is a pseudogene segment. The CDR3 is 13 residues long. The CDR3 here is CARSKDENTEAFF. The CDR3 DNA follows: TGTGCCAGAAGCAAGGACGAGAACACTGAAGCTTTCTTT.

V and J are TRBV5-4 and TRBJ2-1; 10 bases line up with TRBD2. The V gene's germline CDR1 is SGHNT and CDR2 YYREEE (reference sequence). J gave up 0 bases and V 2 bases, and 11 bases lay outside the gene matches. The CDR3 runs 19 residues. The DNA of the CDR3 is TGTGCCAGCAGCTTAGGGTATCTAGCGGGGGCTCACTCCTACAATGAGCAGTTCTTC. Protein: CASSLGYLAGAHSYNEQFF.